The 2 T cell receptor beta chains below come from one sample, sequenced in a study of cytomegalovirus exposure and HLA in healthy donors. PCR used 60 Vbeta primers and 13 Jbeta primers. The table came from immunoSEQ multiplex PCR; TCRdb's copy has only in-frame clones and leaves some out. The table records 94,000 or so clones, approximately 70% of them present only once. Sequenced input: PBMCs. These receptors came from a man aged 55 to 70 in good health and CMV-seronegative.

This chain joins TRBV10-1 and TRBJ2-2; TRBD2 might be the D (5 bases). Germline values: CDR1 WNHNN, CDR2 SYGVQD (reference sequence). The germline V and J ends were trimmed by 6 bases and 2 bases, with 7 bases remaining between them. This CDR3 comprises 13 residues. The chain's CDR3 is CASRLGNTGELFF. The DNA for the CDR3 is TGCGCCAGCAGACTAGGAAACACCGGGGAGCTGTTTTTT.

In its sample, this clone was seen once. The V gene is TRBV9, the J gene TRBJ1-1; maybe TRBD1 (5 bases). CDR1 SGDLS and CDR2 YYNGEE come from the germline V gene. The V end lost 4 bases, the J end lost 3 bases, and 13 bases lay between the germline ends. CDR3 length: 14 residues. The chain's CDR3 is CASSFSGIDTEAFF. The CDR3 nucleotides are TGTGCCAGCAGCTTTTCAGGGATTGACACTGAAGCTTTCTTT. Filled out from reference TRBV9 and TRBJ1-1, the complete variable domain reads DSGVTQTPKHLITATGQRVTLRCSPRSGDLSVYWYQQSLDQGLQFLIQYYNGEERAKGNILERFSAQQFPDLHSELNLSSLELGDSALYFCASSFSGIDTEAFFGQGTRLTVV.